One sample yielded the 22 T cell receptor beta chains listed below, sequenced in a study of blood T cell repertoires in COVID-19. The method was immunoSEQ multiplex PCR; TCRdb's version includes in-frame clones alone and lacks a portion of them. The table has a few hundred thousand clones, more than 75% seen once. The sequencing input was PBMCs or T cells enriched from blood (not recorded which). These receptors originate from a man between 35 and 55 years old who had recovered from COVID-19.

A few counts support this clone. The V and J genes are TRBV7-6 and TRBJ2-1; D is perhaps TRBD1 (6 bases). Germline V gene lookup returns CDR1 SGHVS and CDR2 FNYEAQ. The CDR3 extends over 15 amino acids. Between the trimmed V and J ends, which lost 1 base and 8 bases, there was a span of 15 bases. The CDR3 is CASSLEGGVGDEQFF. CDR3 DNA sequence: TGTGCCAGCAGCTTAGAAGGGGGTGTTGGTGATGAGCAGTTCTTC. The full variable domain, completed using reference TRBV7-6 and TRBJ2-1, is GAGVSQSPRYKVTKRGQDVALRCDPISGHVSLYWYRQALGQGPEFLTYFNYEAQQDKSGLPNDRFSAERPEGSISTLTIQRTEQRDSAMYRCASSLEGGVGDEQFFGPGTRLTVL.

This clone was observed a single time. The rearrangement uses TRBV15 and TRBJ2-1; TRBD2 matches 9 bases. The CDR3 totals 20 residues. V gave up 2 bases and J gave up 2 bases; unmatched junction bases: 16. Germline-derived CDR1 and CDR2 are LNHNV and YYDKDF (reference sequence). The CDR3 here is CATSRTVLAGHVPTYNEQFF. The CDR3 DNA follows: TGTGCCACCAGCAGAACGGTCCTAGCGGGACACGTACCTACCTACAATGAGCAGTTCTTC.

J is TRBJ2-2 and V is TRBV5-6; no clear D. The CDR3 totals 15 residues. V was pared by 0 bases and J by 0 bases, with 6 bases between. Germline CDR1 is SGHDT and CDR2 is YYEEEE. CDR3: CASSLGLANTGELFF. CDR3 DNA sequence: TGTGCCAGCAGCTTGGGTCTAGCGAACACCGGGGAGCTGTTTTTT.

The V gene is TRBV7-9, the J gene TRBJ1-5; the match to TRBD1 covers 9 bases. J was trimmed by 11 bases and V by 5 bases; bases with no gene match: 13. The CDR3 totals 15 residues. Germline V lookup: CDR1 SEHNR, CDR2 FQNEAQ (reference sequence). For the CDR3, the DNA is TGTGCCAGCAGCCCCGGGACAGGGATGAATAGGGCCCAGCATTTT. Translation: CASSPGTGMNRAQHF.

This clone came up once. J is TRBJ1-5 and V is TRBV3-1 (or the pseudogene TRBV3-2), with D hard to call. This CDR3 comprises 14 residues. CDR1 and CDR2 from the germline V gene are LGHDT and YNNKEL (reference sequence). The V end lost 0 bases, the J end lost 9 bases, and 12 bases lay between the germline ends. The CDR3 spells CASSQDIAAGPQHF. The CDR3 coding sequence is TGTGCCAGCAGCCAAGATATTGCCGCCGGGCCCCAGCATTTT.

V and J are TRBV5-1 and TRBJ1-3, with 8 bases matching TRBD1. The CDR3 is 17 amino acids. V lost 5 bases and J lost 2; bases outside the gene matches: 12. Germline V gives CDR1 SGHRS, CDR2 YFSETQ. CDR3 in amino acids: CASSSGTGFFTGNTIYF. The CDR3 DNA reads as TGCGCCAGCAGTTCCGGGACAGGCTTTTTCACTGGAAACACCATATATTTT.

The sample holds a few counts of this clone. The CDR3 DNA reads as TGTGCCAGCAGCCCAGGGGCTTCTGGAAACACCATATATTTT. Its translation is CASSPGASGNTIYF. The chain links TRBV3-1 (or the pseudogene TRBV3-2) to TRBJ1-3; D might be TRBD1 (6 bases). Germline V gene lookup returns CDR1 LGHDT and CDR2 YNNKEL (reference sequence). V lost 4 bases and J 1 base, leaving 8 bases between the germline ends. This CDR3 spans 14 amino acids.

The chain joins TRBV7-2 to TRBJ2-3; TRBD2 aligns across 11 bases. The germline gives CDR1 SGHTA, CDR2 FQGNSA. With 4 bases clipped from V and 0 bases from J, the junction kept 9 bases outside the gene matches. The CDR3 spans 18 residues. CDR3 protein: CASSSSRLAGTSTDTQYF. As DNA, the CDR3 is TGTGCCAGCAGCTCAAGTCGACTAGCGGGAACCAGCACAGATACGCAGTATTTT.

The chain couples TRBV7-9 to TRBJ1-5, with 10 bases matching TRBD1. V was clipped by 6 bases and J by 15 bases; unmatched bases: 8. CDR3 length: 12 amino acids. Germline lookup yields CDR1 SEHNR and CDR2 FQNEAQ (reference sequence). Here the CDR3 reads CASRGQGKLLHF. The CDR3 DNA reads as TGTGCCAGCAGGGGACAGGGGAAACTCCTGCATTTT.

The chain couples TRBV6-6 to TRBJ1-1, with D perhaps matching TRBD1 (5 bases). This CDR3 contains 13 residues. CDR1 MNHNY and CDR2 SVGAGI come from the germline V gene (reference sequence). Between the trimmed V and J ends, which lost 5 bases and 2 bases, there was a span of 9 bases. Here the CDR3 DNA reads TGTGCCAGCAGTAAGCGGGACAACACTGAAGCTTTCTTT. As protein: CASSKRDNTEAFF.

The chain uses TRBV2 and TRBJ2-1, with 12 bases that match TRBD2. The trim removed 7 bases at V and 4 bases at J, leaving 8 bases unmatched. The CDR3 contains 16 residues. Germline loops: CDR1 SNHLY, CDR2 FYNNEI. CDR3 protein: CASTVTSGGDYNEQFF. DNA of the CDR3: TGTGCCAGCACGGTGACTAGCGGGGGAGATTACAATGAGCAGTTCTTC.

This chain joins TRBV27 and TRBJ1-6; TRBD1 is a possible D gene (5 bases). V was pared by 8 bases and J by 5 bases, with 16 bases between. There are 15 residues in the CDR3. Germline CDR1 is MNHEY and CDR2 is SMNVEV (reference sequence). CDR3: CASRPGGVNNSPLHF. For the CDR3, the DNA is TGTGCCAGCCGGCCTGGGGGGGTCAATAATTCACCCCTCCACTTT.

The chain links TRBV11-3 to TRBJ2-2; D gene uncertain. The V end was cut by 4 bases, the J end by 5 bases, with 8 bases between. From germline, CDR1 is SGHNT and CDR2 YENEEA. The CDR3 totals 13 residues. The CDR3 here is CASSSGWTGELFF. CDR3 DNA sequence: TGTGCCAGCAGCTCCGGTTGGACCGGGGAGCTGTTTTTT.

The chain is built from TRBV13 and TRBJ2-7; unclear D gene. Germline-derived CDR1 and CDR2 are PRHDT and FYEKMQ (reference sequence). CDR3 length: 12 amino acids. The germline V and J ends were trimmed by 4 bases and 0 bases, with 4 bases remaining between them. The CDR3 spells CASSSSSYEQYF. CDR3 DNA sequence: TGTGCCAGCAGCTCCAGCTCCTACGAGCAGTACTTC.

V is TRBV24-1 and J is TRBJ2-1; 16 nucleotides line up with TRBD2. J gave up 6 bases and V 4 bases, and 8 bases lay outside the gene matches. The germline V gene encodes CDR1 KGHDR and CDR2 SFDVKD. The CDR3 totals 18 residues. The CDR3 reads CATSDPGLAGGRGNEQFF. CDR3 DNA: TGTGCCACCAGTGACCCGGGACTAGCGGGGGGGCGAGGCAATGAGCAGTTCTTC.

This clone came up a few times. V and J are TRBV28 and TRBJ1-1; D is ambiguous. The CDR3 is made up of 15 amino acids. V was trimmed by 2 bases and J by 0 bases, leaving 10 bases between them. Germline V gives CDR1 MDHEN, CDR2 SYDVKM. The CDR3: CASSLRRLMNTEAFF. The CDR3 coding sequence is TGTGCCAGCAGTTTAAGGCGGCTAATGAACACTGAAGCTTTCTTT. Full variable domain (outside the CDR3, taken from reference TRBV28 and TRBJ1-1): DVKVTQSSRYLVKRTGEKVFLECVQDMDHENMFWYRQDPGLGLRLIYFSYDVKMKEKGDIPEGYSVSREKKERFSLILESASTNQTSMYLCASSLRRLMNTEAFFGQGTRLTVV.

This chain uses TRBV5-1 with TRBJ2-7, with 8 positions matching TRBD2. Germline CDR1 SGHRS, CDR2 YFSETQ. Trimming took 2 bases from V and 5 from J; bases not matched to a gene: 18. CDR3 length: 18 amino acids. CDR3 sequence reads: CASSFLAAGGGLGDEQYF. CDR3 sequence (DNA): TGCGCCAGCAGCTTTCTCGCTGCCGGCGGGGGGCTCGGGGACGAGCAGTACTTC.

CDR3 sequence (DNA): TGTGCAAGTCGCCCACCGGGACAGGGATCGAAGATGGTCCCCTATAATTCACCCCTCCACTTT. Protein sequence: CASRPPGQGSKMVPYNSPLHF. The chain combines TRBV12-2 with TRBJ1-6; the D segment call TRBD1 is taken from the table without a DNA check. TRBV12-2 is tagged as a pseudogene. This CDR3 spans 21 amino acids.

V and J are TRBV7-8 and TRBJ2-5, with D hard to call. Germline V gene lookup returns CDR1 SGHVS and CDR2 FQNEAQ. The CDR3 is 14 amino acids. V lost 2 bases and J lost 1, with 8 bases in between. The CDR3 loop reads CASSLFASQETQYF. CDR3 nucleotides: TGTGCCAGCAGCTTATTCGCTAGCCAAGAGACCCAGTACTTC.

The chain has TRBV6-4 and TRBJ2-5; 7 nucleotides line up with TRBD2. This CDR3 has 15 amino acids. V lost 2 bases, J lost 1 base, and 4 bases stayed unmatched. The germline V gene encodes CDR1 MRHNA and CDR2 SNTAGT. The CDR3 is CASSDIPGGQETQYF. The CDR3 bases are TGTGCCAGCAGTGACATTCCGGGAGGCCAAGAGACCCAGTACTTC.

The chain links TRBV19 to TRBJ1-3, with 11 bases lining up with TRBD1. Trimming took 4 bases from V and 1 from J; bases not matched to a gene: 9. Germline CDR1 is LNHDA and CDR2 is SQIVND (reference sequence). This CDR3 has 18 residues. The CDR3 loop is CASSRDPGTGGSGNTIYF. In DNA form, the CDR3 reads TGTGCCAGTAGTAGGGACCCCGGGACAGGGGGGTCTGGAAACACCATATATTTT.

The table lists this clone with a count of one. The CDR3, as DNA: TGTGCTAGTGGTTTGAGCCCTAGAGGCTATGGCTACACCTTC. Amino acids: CASGLSPRGYGYTF. The V call is TRBV12-5, the J call TRBJ1-2; D is ambiguous. Germline CDR1 reads LGHNT; CDR2 reads FRNRAP. This CDR3 has 14 residues. V shed 2 bases and J shed 4 bases, with 11 bases lying between them.